The TCR beta chain under discussion was sequenced for a study of long-term antiretroviral therapy in people with HIV. Trimming shortened V by 5 bases and J by 4 bases, and 9 bases separated the two germline ends. Germline CDR1 reads SEHNR; CDR2 reads FQNEAQ (reference sequence). The CDR3 consists of 13 residues. The immunoSEQ assay was v3.0, run at survey level. Using immunoSEQ multiplex PCR, the repertoire was profiled, and TCRdb retains in-frame clones only, with some absent. The sample holds 48,000 or so clones; around 80% are singletons and the top ten take 2.5% to 3.5%. The rearrangement uses TRBV7-9 and TRBJ2-1; D remains unclear. The sample here was unsorted PBMCs, taken 0.8 years after starting antiretroviral therapy. This sequence was found in a woman aged 18-30 years with HIV. The CDR3 sequence is CASSLEAYNEQFF. Here the CDR3 DNA reads TGTGCCAGCAGCCTAGAAGCGTACAATGAGCAGTTCTTC.